This T cell receptor (beta chain) was profiled in a study of vaccination effects on CD4 cells after COVID-19. The culture ran for under eleven days, and then CD4+ T cells were isolated. Vaccinees lacked prior SARS-CoV-2 infection and tested negative for nucleocapsid antibodies. For this clone: Its specificity is not known.

The J segment lost 6 bases and the V segment lost 6 bases, leaving 5 bases of the junction unmatched. The CDR3 spans 14 residues. Germline lookup yields CDR1 SNHLY and CDR2 FYNNEI. Only in-frame clones appear in the TCRdb table, and some are missing; sequencing was by immunoSEQ multiplex PCR. The sample lists around 30,000 clones; about 62% were seen once. This clonotype was obtained from a human donor who received a COVID-19 vaccine. Sequenced material: CD4+ T cells from PBMCs cultured without peptide, taken before COVID-19 vaccination. V gene TRBV2 combines with J gene TRBJ2-1; 10 bases fit TRBD2. As DNA, the CDR3 is TGTGCCAGCAGGGAGCGGGGGGGAATCAATGAGCAGTTCTTC. Its translation is CASRERGGINEQFF.